These 14 T cell receptor beta chains originate from one sample sequenced in a study of monozygotic twins with inflammatory bowel disease. TCRdb reanalyzed the 5' RACE reads and collapses them to one entry per CDR3 protein, without DNA. This sample contains about 380,000 distinct CDR3 sequences. What was sequenced was blood. These receptors were taken from a human donor with ulcerative colitis or Crohn's disease, or a healthy co-twin of an affected twin (not recorded which).

The CDR3 is CASSDLQPLNQPQHF. The J gene is TRBJ1-5, the V gene TRBV2. Germline CDR1 and CDR2: SNHLY and FYNNEI. The CDR3 extends over 15 amino acids.

This chain links TRBV20-1 with TRBJ2-1. Germline-derived CDR1 and CDR2 are DFQATT and SNEGSKA (reference sequence). This CDR3 is 15 amino acids long. The CDR3 is CSAPHIASSYNEQFF.

The chain recombines TRBV20-1 with TRBJ2-1; absent DNA, TCRdb's TRBD1 call cannot be checked. Germline values: CDR1 DFQATT, CDR2 SNEGSKA (reference sequence). CDR3 length: 13 amino acids. The CDR3 spells CSAGRQASNEQFF.

The rearrangement uses TRBV6-1 and TRBJ2-7; the D gene TCRdb calls, TRBD1, cannot be checked with no DNA. The CDR3 runs 14 residues. The V gene's germline CDR1 is MNHNS and CDR2 SASEGT. CDR3: CASGPPGREREQYF.

The V gene is TRBV29-1, the J gene TRBJ2-3. Germline CDR1 and CDR2: SQVTM and ANQGSEA. The CDR3 consists of 12 residues. CDR3 residues: CSVEALGGTQYF.

The chain recombines TRBV24-1 with TRBJ2-6. This CDR3 has 16 amino acids. CDR1 and CDR2 from the germline V gene are KGHDR and SFDVKD. The CDR3 is CATSAEPISGANVLTF.

The gene calls are TRBV20-1 and TRBJ2-7. The germline CDR1 and CDR2 sequences are DFQATT and SNEGSKA (reference sequence). The CDR3 sequence is 11 residues long. The CDR3 reads CSARVNNEQYF.

The chain uses TRBV4-1 and TRBJ2-1; TCRdb's assignment of TRBD1 cannot be checked, as there is no DNA. The germline V gene encodes CDR1 MGHRA and CDR2 YSYEKL. The CDR3 is 13 amino acids. CDR3 sequence: CASSHQGGNEQFF.

V and J are TRBV18 and TRBJ2-6; TCRdb's assignment of TRBD1 cannot be checked, as there is no DNA. Germline V gene data show CDR1 as KGHSH and CDR2 as LQKENI. The length of the CDR3 is 17 residues. The CDR3 is CASSPGTGLSGANVLTF.

This chain links TRBV4-3 with TRBJ2-7; the D call of TRBD2 rests on TCRdb alone, since no DNA is present to check it. This CDR3 comprises 16 residues. The V gene's germline CDR1 is LGHNA and CDR2 YSLEER. CDR3 protein: CASSQDLSGGTYEQYF.

V and J are TRBV27 and TRBJ1-1; TCRdb gives TRBD1 as the D gene, but with no DNA this cannot be confirmed. The germline V gene encodes CDR1 MNHEY and CDR2 SMNVEV (reference sequence). This CDR3 is 16 amino acids long. CDR3 sequence: CASTPGDPRLNTEAFF.

The V and J genes are TRBV12-3 or TRBV12-4 and TRBJ2-7; TCRdb calls TRBD1, which cannot be checked without DNA. The CDR3 sequence is 16 residues long. This chain's CDR3 is CASSLNWQGWSYEQYF.

The V gene is TRBV7-2, the J gene TRBJ1-1. CDR3 length: 15 residues. Germline CDR1 and CDR2: SGHTA and FQGNSA. CDR3 sequence reads: CASSLALRGGTEAFF.

The chain recombines TRBV10-3 with TRBJ2-2; there is no DNA to check the TCRdb D call of TRBD2. Germline lookup yields CDR1 ENHRY and CDR2 SYGVKD. The CDR3 consists of 17 residues. The CDR3 sequence is CAISESAFGRATGELFF.